This T cell receptor beta chain emerged from a study of blood T cell repertoires in COVID-19. Across the whole study: The samples span acute and convalescent COVID-19 from the United States, Italy and Spain. In each case, the material was cDNA or gDNA derived from T cells, B-cell-depleted T cells, or PBMCs.

The CDR3 runs to 15 residues. V lost 2 bases and J 5 bases, leaving 13 bases between the germline ends. CDR1 is MDHEN, CDR2 SYDVKM, per germline. Original methodology: Estimates of nucleated cell counts were drawn from the amplification of reference gene primers. Repertoires were generated with immunoSEQ multiplex PCR, while TCRdb's copy carries only in-frame clones and drops some. Clonal size and the V and J genes are those of that table, whereas D and trimming came from the DNA. The sample consists of 95,000 to 110,000 clones, about 80% of them appearing once. This clone was observed a handful of times.

The chain employs TRBV28 and TRBJ1-5; tentative D call: TRBD1 (5 bases). The material sequenced was peripheral blood. This receptor was taken from a human donor in a cohort sampled during active COVID-19. CDR3 residues: CASSLGGGTHQPQHF. Here the CDR3 DNA reads TGTGCCAGCAGTTTAGGAGGAGGGACGCATCAGCCCCAGCATTTT.